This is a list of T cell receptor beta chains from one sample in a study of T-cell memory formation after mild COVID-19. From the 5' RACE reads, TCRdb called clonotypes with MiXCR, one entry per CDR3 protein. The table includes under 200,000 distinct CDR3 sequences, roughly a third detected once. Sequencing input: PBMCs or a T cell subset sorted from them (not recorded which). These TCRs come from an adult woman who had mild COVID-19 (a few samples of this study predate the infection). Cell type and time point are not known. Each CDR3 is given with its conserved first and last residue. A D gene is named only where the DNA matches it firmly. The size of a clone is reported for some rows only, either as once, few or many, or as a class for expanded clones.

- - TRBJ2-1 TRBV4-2 TGTGCCAGCAGCAGTAGCGGCCAAGCCTCCTACAATGAGCAGTTCTTC CASSSSGQASYNEQFF
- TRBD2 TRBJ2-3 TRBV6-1 TGTGCCAGCAGTGAAATAGCGGGGGGCACAGATACGCAGTATTTT CASSEIAGGTDTQYF
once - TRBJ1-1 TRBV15 TGTGCCACCAGCAAAGGGGTAATGGACACTGAAGCTTTCTTT CATSKGVMDTEAFF
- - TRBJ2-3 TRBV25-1 TGTGCCAGCAGTGACACTTTCCTCACAGATACGCAGTATTTT CASSDTFLTDTQYF
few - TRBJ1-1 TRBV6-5 TGTGCCAGCAGTTTGGGAGGGTCGGACACTGAAGCTTTCTTT CASSLGGSDTEAFF
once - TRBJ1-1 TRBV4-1 TGCGCCAGCAGCCCGACAGCGATACACACTGAAGCTTTCTTT CASSPTAIHTEAFF
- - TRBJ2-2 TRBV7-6 TGTGCCAGCAGCCCGTACAGGGATGCCGGGGAGCTGTTTTTT CASSPYRDAGELFF
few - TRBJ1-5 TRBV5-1 TGCGCCAGCAGCTTGGTCGCCGGGGCGAATCAGCCCCAGCATTTT CASSLVAGANQPQHF
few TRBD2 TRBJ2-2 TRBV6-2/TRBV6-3 TGTGCCAGCACCCCCCCTCTAGCGGGCACCGGGGAGCTGTTTTTT CASTPPLAGTGELFF
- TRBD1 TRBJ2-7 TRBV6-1 TGTGCCAGCACCACGGGACAGGGCTACGAGCAGTACTTC CASTTGQGYEQYF
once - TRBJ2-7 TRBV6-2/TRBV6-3 TGTGCCAGCAGACGGACTATAGGCCTCTACGAGCAGTACTTC CASRRTIGLYEQYF
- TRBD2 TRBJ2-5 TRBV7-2 TGTGCCAGCAGCTCTACCGGGACTAGCTCAGAGACCCAGTACTTC CASSSTGTSSETQYF
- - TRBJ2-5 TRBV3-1 TGTGCCAGCAGCCAAGAGACGTTAGGGGCCCAAGAGACCCAGTACTTC CASSQETLGAQETQYF
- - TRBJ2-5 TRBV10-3 TGTGCCATCAGCGGGGACTCCGGAGAGACCCAGTACTTC CAISGDSGETQYF
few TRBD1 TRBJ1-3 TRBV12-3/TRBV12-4 TGTGCCAGCACCCTCAGGGGGAACCTGGGAAACACCATATATTTT CASTLRGNLGNTIYF
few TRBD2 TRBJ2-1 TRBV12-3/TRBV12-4 TGTGCCAGCAGTTTATTACTAGCGGGGCGCGAGCAGTTCTTC CASSLLLAGREQFF
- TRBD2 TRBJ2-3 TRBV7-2 TGTGCCAGCAGCTTAAGACGACTAGCGGGAGGGGGTAGGACAGATACGCAGTATTTT CASSLRRLAGGGRTDTQYF
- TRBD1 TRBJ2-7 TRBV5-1 TGCGCCAGCAACCCAGGACAGGGCTACGAGCAGTACTTC CASNPGQGYEQYF
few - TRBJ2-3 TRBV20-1 TGCAGTGCCCGCCACCAGTGGTTGACAGATACGCAGTATTTT CSARHQWLTDTQYF
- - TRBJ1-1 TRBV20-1 TGCAGTGCTAGAGGGGCAGTAAACACTGAAGCTTTCTTT CSARGAVNTEAFF
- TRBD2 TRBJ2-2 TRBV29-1 TGCAGCGTTGAAGGATCCGGGGGGGCCCGAACCGGGGAGCTGTTTTTT CSVEGSGGARTGELFF
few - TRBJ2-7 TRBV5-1 TGCGCCAGCAGCTTGGAGCAGCCGGCCTACGAGCAGTACTTC CASSLEQPAYEQYF
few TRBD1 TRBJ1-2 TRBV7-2 TGTGCCAGCAGCCGCAACCTTCCGGGACAGGGTTATGGCTACACCTTC CASSRNLPGQGYGYTF
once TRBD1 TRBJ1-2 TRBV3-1 TGTGCCAGCACCGGCAGACAGGGTCTAGGCTACACCTTC CASTGRQGLGYTF
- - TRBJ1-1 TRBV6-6 TGTGCCAGCAGGCTCCAAGGGGCAGTGAACACTGAAGCTTTCTTT CASRLQGAVNTEAFF
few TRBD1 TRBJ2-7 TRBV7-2 TGTGCCAGCAGCTTCACAGGGGGCCGGGACGAGCAGTACTTC CASSFTGGRDEQYF
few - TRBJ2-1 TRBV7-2 TGTGCCAGCAGCTTAGTCCCGTTGAGGCAGGGGGGTTACAATGAGCAGTTCTTC CASSLVPLRQGGYNEQFF
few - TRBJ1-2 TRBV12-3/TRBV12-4 TGTGCCAGCAGTGAGGATTATGGCTACACCTTC CASSEDYGYTF
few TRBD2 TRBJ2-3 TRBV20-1 TGCAGTATCGGGACTAGCGGGGGCTGGCGCACAGATACGCAGTATTTT CSIGTSGGWRTDTQYF
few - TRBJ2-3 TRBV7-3 TGTGCCAGCAGCTCAGGGCTTGAGGCGTATTTT CASSSGLEAYF
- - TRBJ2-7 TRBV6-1 TGTGCCAGCAGTGAACGAGATAACTACGAGCAGTACTTC CASSERDNYEQYF
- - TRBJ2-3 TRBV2 TGTGCCAGCCGGACCGGAGACAGAATCAGCACAGATACGCAGTATTTT CASRTGDRISTDTQYF